This T cell receptor (beta chain) was captured by sequencing in a study of OX40 agonist ivuxolimab in advanced cancers. Study as a whole: Past anti-PD-1, anti-PD-L1 or anti-CTLA-4 therapy was accepted, and 40% to 45% had received some.

Only in-frame clones appear in the TCRdb table, and some are missing; sequencing was by immunoSEQ multiplex PCR. The top ten clones hold 0.9% to 1.2% of a sample with some 100,000 clones, around 80% of them seen once. The CDR3 is made up of 12 amino acids. V was shortened by 0 bases and J by 7 bases, with 6 bases between the two germline ends. CDR1 is SGDLS and CDR2 is YYNGEE in the germline V gene. The receptor was isolated from an adult with an advanced solid tumor such as melanoma, head and neck, liver or kidney cancer. This rearrangement joins TRBV9 to TRBJ2-3; D is perhaps TRBD1 or TRBD2 (5 bases each). The specimen comprised CD4+ or CD8+ T cells sorted from blood, sampled in a trial of the OX40 agonist ivuxolimab. CDR3 DNA sequence: TGTGCCAGCAGCGTAGGGGGGAATACGCAGTATTTT. Translating it yields CASSVGGNTQYF.